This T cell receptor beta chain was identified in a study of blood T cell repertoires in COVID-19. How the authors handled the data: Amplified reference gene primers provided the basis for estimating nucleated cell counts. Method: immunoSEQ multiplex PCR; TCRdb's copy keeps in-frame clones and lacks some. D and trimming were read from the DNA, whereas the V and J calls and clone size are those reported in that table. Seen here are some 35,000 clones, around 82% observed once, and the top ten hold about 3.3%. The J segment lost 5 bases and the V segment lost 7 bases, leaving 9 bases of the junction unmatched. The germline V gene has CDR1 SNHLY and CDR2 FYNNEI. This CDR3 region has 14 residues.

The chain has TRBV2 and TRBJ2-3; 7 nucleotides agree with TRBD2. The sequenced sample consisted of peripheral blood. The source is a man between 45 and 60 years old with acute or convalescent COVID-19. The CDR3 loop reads CASILGLAGDTQYF. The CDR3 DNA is TGTGCCAGCATTCTGGGGTTAGCGGGAGATACGCAGTATTTT.